This T cell receptor (beta chain) was recorded in a study of T cells after posttransplantation cyclophosphamide. The repertoire was sequenced with immunoSEQ multiplex PCR; TCRdb's copy has only in-frame clones and lacks some. The sample is made up of some 40,000 clones, none counted only once. V lost 2 bases, J lost 2 bases, and 2 bases stayed unmatched. The CDR3 extends over 14 amino acids. Looked up from germline, CDR1 is MNHEY and CDR2 is SVGAGI. This clone was picked up many times. This chain uses TRBV6-5 with TRBJ2-5, with TRBD2 identical over 7 bases. The clonotype originates from a man younger than 40 in good health and a related stem cell transplant donor. The sequenced sample consisted of PBMCs. CDR3 DNA sequence: TGTGCCAGCAGTTACCGGGGAGGGCAAGAGACCCAGTACTTC. Residues: CASSYRGGQETQYF.